This entry describes one T cell receptor (beta chain). Its cognate antigen has yet to be identified. No per-base quality is available; no much larger clone lies one base away. Whole blood was collected in K2EDTA tubes by collaborating institutions according to the institutions' own protocols. For TCRbeta analysis, collaborator samples were shipped as frozen whole blood, as isolated PBMCs, or as DNA extracted from either sample type. Its CDR3 holds 17 amino acids, cysteine through phenylalanine. Of the read, only the CDR3 DNA is kept; its 51 bases are in frame from base 1. After removal of 4 bases from V and 0 bases from J, the junction retains 6 bases not matched to a gene. The germline V gene (reference sequence) specifies LNHDA as CDR1 and SQIVND as CDR2. This sample stems from a study of blood T cell repertoires in COVID-19 (dated by TCRdb to between 2020 and 2021). With respect to the entire study: Samples covering the acute and convalescent phases of COVID-19 were provided by collaborators in the United States, Italy and Spain. The prospective study material was composed of cDNA or gDNA derived from T cells, B-cell-depleted T cells, or PBMCs. Subjects who had been exposed to COVID-19, were actively infected with it, or had recovered from it provided the deeply sampled blood TCRbeta repertoires that made up the dataset. The repertoires were released in a freely available public database meant as a resource for research on the immune response to SARS-CoV-2. Samples came from the ongoing ImmuneRACE study (first 160 participants) plus 1,254 subjects from 6 global collaborators. Nearly every sample came with metadata listing a de-identified subject ID, COVID-19 status, age in years and sex. HLA class I and class II types, where available, came from metadata supplied by the sample provider rather than from assay-based typing. Study-wide conclusions, independent of this receptor: Clinical and demographic metadata were provided uncurated, with the amount varying by source and participant.

The immunoSEQ Assay, a bias-controlled multiplex PCR, was used to amplify TCRbeta CDR3 regions from genomic DNA. As for how the authors treated the data: The number of nucleated cells in each sample was estimated by amplification of reference gene primers within the assay. Sequence reads were collapsed and filtered to measure the absolute abundance of every unique TCRbeta CDR3 rearrangement. For each sample, productive Simpson clonality was calculated by taking the square root of Simpson's diversity index across productive rearrangements. As stored in TCRdb, this immuneACCESS dataset retains in-frame rearrangements with V and J assigned. A fraction of the clones does not appear; measured against another copy, unresolved V genes explain less than half of the discrepancy, and the remainder lacks a known reason. For V, J and clone size, that table is used; D and trimming come from the DNA. The sample data list approximately 16,000 clones, and about 91% of these were observed just once. The ten largest clones capture about 12% of the sample.

This chain joins TRBV19 to TRBJ1-6, with 7 central nucleotides matching TRBD1. The source is a human donor in a cohort sampled during active COVID-19. Material for sequencing was peripheral blood. The nucleotide sequence reads TGTGCCAGTAGTACCGGACAGGCCCGCTCCTATAATTCACCCCTCCACTTT. It codes for CASSTGQARSYNSPLHF.